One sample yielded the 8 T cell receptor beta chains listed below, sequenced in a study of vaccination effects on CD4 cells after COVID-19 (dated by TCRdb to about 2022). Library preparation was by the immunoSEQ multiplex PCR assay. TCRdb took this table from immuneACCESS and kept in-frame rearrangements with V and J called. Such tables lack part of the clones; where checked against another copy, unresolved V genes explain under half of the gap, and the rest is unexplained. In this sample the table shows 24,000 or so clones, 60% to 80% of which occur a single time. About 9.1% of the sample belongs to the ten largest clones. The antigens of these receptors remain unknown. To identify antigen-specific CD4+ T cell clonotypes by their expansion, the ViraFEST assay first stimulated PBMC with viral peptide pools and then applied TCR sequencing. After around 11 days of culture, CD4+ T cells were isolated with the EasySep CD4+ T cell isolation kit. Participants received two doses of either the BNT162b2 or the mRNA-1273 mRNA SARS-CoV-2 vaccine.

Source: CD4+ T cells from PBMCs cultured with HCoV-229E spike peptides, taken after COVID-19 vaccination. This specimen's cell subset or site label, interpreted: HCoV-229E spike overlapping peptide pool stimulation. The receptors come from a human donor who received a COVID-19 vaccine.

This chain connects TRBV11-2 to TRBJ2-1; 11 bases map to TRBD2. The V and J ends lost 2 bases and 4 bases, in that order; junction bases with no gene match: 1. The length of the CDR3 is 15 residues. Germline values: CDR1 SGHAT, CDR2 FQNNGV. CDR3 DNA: TGTGCCAGCAGCTTAATAGCGGGGGGGTACAATGAGCAGTTCTTC. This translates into CASSLIAGGYNEQFF.

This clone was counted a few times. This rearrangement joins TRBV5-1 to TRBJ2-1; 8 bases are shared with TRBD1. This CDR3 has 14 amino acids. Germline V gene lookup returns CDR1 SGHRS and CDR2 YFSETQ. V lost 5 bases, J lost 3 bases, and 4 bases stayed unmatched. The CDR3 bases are TGCGCCAGCAGGTCGACAGGGGACTACAATGAGCAGTTCTTC. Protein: CASRSTGDYNEQFF.

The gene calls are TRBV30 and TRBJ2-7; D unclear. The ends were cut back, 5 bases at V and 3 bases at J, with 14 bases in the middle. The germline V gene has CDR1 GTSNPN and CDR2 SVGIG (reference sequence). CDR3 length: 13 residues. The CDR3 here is CAWDKVLSYEQYF. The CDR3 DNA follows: TGTGCCTGGGACAAGGTTTTGAGCTACGAGCAGTACTTC.

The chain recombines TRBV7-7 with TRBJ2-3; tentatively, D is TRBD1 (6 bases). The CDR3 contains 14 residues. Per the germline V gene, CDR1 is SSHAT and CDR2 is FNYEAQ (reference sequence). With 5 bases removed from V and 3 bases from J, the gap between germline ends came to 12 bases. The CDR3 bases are TGTGCCAGCAGCATCGACAGGTTGACAGATACGCAGTATTTT. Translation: CASSIDRLTDTQYF.

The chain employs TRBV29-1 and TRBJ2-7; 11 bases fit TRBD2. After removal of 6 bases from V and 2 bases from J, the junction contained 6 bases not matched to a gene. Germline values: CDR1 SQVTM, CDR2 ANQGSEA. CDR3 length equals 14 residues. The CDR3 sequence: CSVHSGRETYEQYF. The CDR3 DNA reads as TGCAGCGTCCATAGCGGGAGGGAGACCTACGAGCAGTACTTC.

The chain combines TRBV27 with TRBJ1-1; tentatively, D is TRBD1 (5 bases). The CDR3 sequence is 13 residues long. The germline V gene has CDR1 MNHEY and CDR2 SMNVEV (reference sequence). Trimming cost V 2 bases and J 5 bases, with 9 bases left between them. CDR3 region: CASSLLGVTEAFF. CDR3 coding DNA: TGTGCCAGCAGTTTACTGGGGGTAACTGAAGCTTTCTTT.

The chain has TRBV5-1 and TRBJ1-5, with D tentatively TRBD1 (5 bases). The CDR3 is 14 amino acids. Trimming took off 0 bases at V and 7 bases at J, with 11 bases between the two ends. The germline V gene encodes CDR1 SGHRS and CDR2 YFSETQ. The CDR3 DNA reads TGCGCCAGCAGCTTGGATCAGGGAAGGCAGCCCCAGCATTTT. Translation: CASSLDQGRQPQHF. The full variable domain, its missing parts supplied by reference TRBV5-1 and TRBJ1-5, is KAGVTQTPRYLIKTRGQQVTLSCSPISGHRSVSWYQQTPGQGLQFLFEYFSETQRNKGNFPGRFSGRQFSNSRSEMNVSTLELGDSALYLCASSLDQGRQPQHFGDGTRLSIL.

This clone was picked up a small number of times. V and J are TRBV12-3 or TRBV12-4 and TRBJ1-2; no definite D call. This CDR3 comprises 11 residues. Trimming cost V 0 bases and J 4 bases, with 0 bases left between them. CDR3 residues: CASSLAYGYTF. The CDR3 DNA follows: TGTGCCAGCAGTTTAGCCTATGGCTACACCTTC.